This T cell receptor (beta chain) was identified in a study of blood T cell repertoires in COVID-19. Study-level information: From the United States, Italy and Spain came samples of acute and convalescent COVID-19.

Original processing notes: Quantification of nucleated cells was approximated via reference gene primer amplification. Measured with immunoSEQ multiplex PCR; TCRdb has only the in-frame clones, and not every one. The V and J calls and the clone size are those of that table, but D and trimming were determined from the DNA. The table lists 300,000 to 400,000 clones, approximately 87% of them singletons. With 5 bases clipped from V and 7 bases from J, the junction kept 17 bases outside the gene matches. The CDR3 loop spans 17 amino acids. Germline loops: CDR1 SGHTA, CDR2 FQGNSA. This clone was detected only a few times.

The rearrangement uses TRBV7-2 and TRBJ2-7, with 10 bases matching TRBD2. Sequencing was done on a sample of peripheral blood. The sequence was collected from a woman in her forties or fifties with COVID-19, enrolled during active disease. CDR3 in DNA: TGTGCCAGCAGCCCGACATTGCTTAGCGGGAGGCGTTTTGAGCAGTACTTC. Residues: CASSPTLLSGRRFEQYF.